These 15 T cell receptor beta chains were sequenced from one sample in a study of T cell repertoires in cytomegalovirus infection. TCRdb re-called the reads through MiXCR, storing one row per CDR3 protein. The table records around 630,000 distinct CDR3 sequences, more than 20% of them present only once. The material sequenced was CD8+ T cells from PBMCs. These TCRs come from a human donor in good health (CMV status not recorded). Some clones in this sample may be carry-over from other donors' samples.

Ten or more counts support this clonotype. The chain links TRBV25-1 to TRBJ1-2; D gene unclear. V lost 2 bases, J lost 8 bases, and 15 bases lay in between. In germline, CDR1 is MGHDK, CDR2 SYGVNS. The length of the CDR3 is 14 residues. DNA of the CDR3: TGTGCCAGCAGTGAAGGAGCCTCGGCGGAGGGCTACACCTTC. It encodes CASSEGASAEGYTF.

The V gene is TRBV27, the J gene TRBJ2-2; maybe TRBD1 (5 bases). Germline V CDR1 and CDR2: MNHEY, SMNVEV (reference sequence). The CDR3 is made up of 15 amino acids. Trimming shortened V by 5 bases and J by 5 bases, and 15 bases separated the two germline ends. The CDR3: CASSPGSAGTGELFF. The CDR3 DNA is TGTGCCAGCAGTCCGGGTTCTGCAGGGACCGGGGAGCTGTTTTTT.

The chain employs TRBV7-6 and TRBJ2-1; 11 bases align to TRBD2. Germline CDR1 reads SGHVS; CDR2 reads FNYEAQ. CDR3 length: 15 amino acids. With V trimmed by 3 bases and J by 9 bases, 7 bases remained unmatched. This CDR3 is CASSFTPGLAAEQFF. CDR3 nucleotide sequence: TGTGCCAGCAGCTTTACCCCGGGACTAGCGGCTGAGCAGTTCTTC. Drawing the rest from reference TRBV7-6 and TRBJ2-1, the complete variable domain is GAGVSQSPRYKVTKRGQDVALRCDPISGHVSLYWYRQALGQGPEFLTYFNYEAQQDKSGLPNDRFSAERPEGSISTLTIQRTEQRDSAMYRCASSFTPGLAAEQFFGPGTRLTVL.

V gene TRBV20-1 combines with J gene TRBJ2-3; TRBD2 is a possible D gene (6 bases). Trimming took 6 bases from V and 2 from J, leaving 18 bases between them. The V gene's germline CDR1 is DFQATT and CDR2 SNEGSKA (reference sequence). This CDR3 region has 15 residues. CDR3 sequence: CSAPSGPGDTDTQYF. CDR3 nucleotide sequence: TGCAGTGCCCCGTCGGGTCCGGGGGACACAGATACGCAGTATTTT.

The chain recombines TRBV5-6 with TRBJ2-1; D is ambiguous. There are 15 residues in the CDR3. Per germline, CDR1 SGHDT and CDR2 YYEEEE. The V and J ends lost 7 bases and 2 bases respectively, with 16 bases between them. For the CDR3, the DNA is TGTGCCAGCGGGATCGAGGCGGCGACCTACAATGAGCAGTTCTTC. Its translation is CASGIEAATYNEQFF.

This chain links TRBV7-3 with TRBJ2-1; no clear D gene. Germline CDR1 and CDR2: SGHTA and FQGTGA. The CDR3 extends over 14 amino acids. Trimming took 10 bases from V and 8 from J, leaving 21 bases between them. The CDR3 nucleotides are TGTGCCACCTTTTTAGACACTTTGGGTGATGAGCAGTTCTTC. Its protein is CATFLDTLGDEQFF.

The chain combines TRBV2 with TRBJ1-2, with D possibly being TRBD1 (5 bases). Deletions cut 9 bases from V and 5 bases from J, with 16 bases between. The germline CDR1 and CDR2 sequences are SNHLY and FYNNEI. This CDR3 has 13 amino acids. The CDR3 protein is CASGRQRKYGYTF. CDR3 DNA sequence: TGTGCCAGTGGGAGACAGCGCAAATATGGCTACACCTTC.

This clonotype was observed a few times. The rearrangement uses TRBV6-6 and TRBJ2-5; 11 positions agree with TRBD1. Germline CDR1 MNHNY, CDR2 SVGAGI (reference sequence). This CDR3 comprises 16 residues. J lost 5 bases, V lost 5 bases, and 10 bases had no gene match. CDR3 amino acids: CASSARGTGGTETQYF. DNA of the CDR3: TGTGCCAGCAGTGCCCGGGGGACAGGGGGGACGGAGACCCAGTACTTC.

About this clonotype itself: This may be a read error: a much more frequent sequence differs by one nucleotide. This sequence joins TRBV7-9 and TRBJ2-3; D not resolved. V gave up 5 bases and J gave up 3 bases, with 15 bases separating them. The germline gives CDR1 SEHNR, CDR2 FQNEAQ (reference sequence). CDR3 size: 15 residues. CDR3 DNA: TGTGCCAGCAGCCCTCCTCAGGTGGCAACAGATACGCAGTATTTT. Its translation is CASSPPQVATDTQYF. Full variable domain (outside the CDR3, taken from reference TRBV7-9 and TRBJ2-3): DTGVSQNPRHKITKRGQNVTFRCDPISEHNRLYWYRQTLGQGPEFLTYFQNEAQLEKSRLLSDRFSAERPKGSFSTLEIQRTEQGDSAMYLCASSPPQVATDTQYFGPGTRLTVL.

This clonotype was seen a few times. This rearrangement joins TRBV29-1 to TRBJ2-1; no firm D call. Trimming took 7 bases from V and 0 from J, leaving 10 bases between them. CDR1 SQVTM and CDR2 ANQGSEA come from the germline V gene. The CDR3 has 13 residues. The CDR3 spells CSALLPSYNEQFF. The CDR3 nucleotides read TGCAGCGCCTTATTGCCCTCCTACAATGAGCAGTTCTTC.

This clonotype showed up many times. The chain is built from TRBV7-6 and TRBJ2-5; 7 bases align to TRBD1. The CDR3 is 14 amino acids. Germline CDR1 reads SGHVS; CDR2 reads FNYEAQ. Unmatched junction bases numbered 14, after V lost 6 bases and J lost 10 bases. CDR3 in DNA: TGTGCCAGCAGTTCTCGACAGGGCCATAGGGACCAGTACTTC. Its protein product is CASSSRQGHRDQYF.

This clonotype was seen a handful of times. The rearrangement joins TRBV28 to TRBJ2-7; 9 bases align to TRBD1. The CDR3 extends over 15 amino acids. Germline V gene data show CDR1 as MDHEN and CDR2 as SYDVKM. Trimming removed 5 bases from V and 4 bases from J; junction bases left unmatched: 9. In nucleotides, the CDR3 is TGTGCCAGCAGTCTCGGGACAGGGAGGCTTTACGAGCAGTACGTC. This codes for CASSLGTGRLYEQYV.

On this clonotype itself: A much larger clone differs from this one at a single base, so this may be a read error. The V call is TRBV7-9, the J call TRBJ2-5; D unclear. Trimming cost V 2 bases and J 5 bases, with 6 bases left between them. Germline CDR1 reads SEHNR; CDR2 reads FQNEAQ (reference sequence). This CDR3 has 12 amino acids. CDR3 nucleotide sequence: TGTGCCAGCAGCTTACAGAGGGAGACCCAGTACTTC. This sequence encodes CASSLQRETQYF.

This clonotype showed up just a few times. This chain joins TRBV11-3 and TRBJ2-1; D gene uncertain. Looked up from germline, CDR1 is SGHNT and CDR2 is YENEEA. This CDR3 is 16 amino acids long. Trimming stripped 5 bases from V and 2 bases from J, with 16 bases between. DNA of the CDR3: TGTGCCAGCAGCCCCGACACTCCGAGAACCTACAATGAGCAGTTCTTC. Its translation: CASSPDTPRTYNEQFF. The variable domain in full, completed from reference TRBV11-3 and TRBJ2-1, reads EAGVVQSPRYKIIEKKQPVAFWCNPISGHNTLYWYLQNLGQGPELLIRYENEEAVDDSQLPKDRFSAERLKGVDSTLKIQPAELGDSAVYLCASSPDTPRTYNEQFFGPGTRLTVL.

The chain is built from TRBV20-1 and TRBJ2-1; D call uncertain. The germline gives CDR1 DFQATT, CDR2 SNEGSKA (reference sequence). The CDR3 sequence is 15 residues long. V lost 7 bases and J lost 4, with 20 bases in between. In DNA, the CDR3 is TGCAGTGGCCCGCTCGCACCCGAGATTTACAATGAGCAGTTCTTC. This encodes CSGPLAPEIYNEQFF.